The 16 T cell receptor beta chains listed next were all sequenced from one sample in a study of shared clonotypes between healthy human individuals (dated by TCRdb to the early 2020s). The library was generated by the immunoSEQ multiplex PCR assay. Drawn from immuneACCESS, this table holds only the in-frame rearrangements with V and J called that TCRdb kept. Clones are partly lost; checked studies trace under half to an unresolved V gene and leave the rest unexplained. The sample records approximately 330,000 clones, 73% of which are singletons. Roughly 10% of the sample goes to the ten largest clones. Input material: memory CD4+ T cells sorted from blood. The cell subset or site label, as the study defines it: CD45RA-negative fraction. The receptors originated from a young man in good health.

The chain combines TRBV11-2 with TRBJ2-7; tentatively, D is TRBD2 (6 bases). CDR3 size: 14 residues. Deletions cut 2 bases from V and 4 bases from J, with 12 bases between. Germline-derived CDR1 and CDR2 are SGHAT and FQNNGV. CDR3: CASSLSLARYEQYF. In DNA form, the CDR3 reads TGTGCCAGCAGCTTATCACTAGCTAGATACGAGCAGTACTTC.

The V call is TRBV20-1, the J call TRBJ2-7; D not resolved. CDR1 DFQATT and CDR2 SNEGSKA come from the germline V gene (reference sequence). The V end lost 7 bases, the J end lost 7 bases, and 14 bases lay between the germline ends. This CDR3 is built from 11 residues. The chain's CDR3 is CSVKGPGEQYF. The CDR3 DNA reads TGCAGTGTTAAGGGTCCCGGGGAGCAGTACTTC.

The CDR3 nucleotides read TGCGCCAGCAGCTTGGGACGACGGACTAGCGGGAGGACAGATACGCAGTATTTT. Its translation: CASSLGRRTSGRTDTQYF. The chain is built from TRBV5-1 and TRBJ2-3; 14 positions agree with TRBD2. Germline lookup yields CDR1 SGHRS and CDR2 YFSETQ. CDR3 size: 18 residues. Unmatched junction bases numbered 6, after V lost 0 bases and J lost 3 bases.

The V call is TRBV14, the J call TRBJ2-5; 7 positions agree with TRBD1. The germline CDR1 and CDR2 sequences are SGHDN and FVKESK. The CDR3 covers 17 residues. V dropped 1 base and J dropped 5; count of bases not matched to a gene: 13. CDR3 in DNA: TGTGCCAGCAGCCAAGGAACGGGACAGAGAAGGATGGAGACCCAGTACTTC. This encodes CASSQGTGQRRMETQYF. The complete variable domain, with remaining parts taken from reference TRBV14 and TRBJ2-5, reads EAGVTQFPSHSVIEKGQTVTLRCDPISGHDNLYWYRRVMGKEIKFLLHFVKESKQDESGMPNNRFLAERTGGTYSTLKVQPAELEDSGVYFCASSQGTGQRRMETQYFGPGTRLLVL.

The chain carries TRBV7-3 and TRBJ2-3; possibly TRBD1 for D (6 bases). The CDR3 is made up of 14 amino acids. Per the germline V gene, CDR1 is SGHTA and CDR2 is FQGTGA. Trimming cost V 4 bases and J 4 bases, with 12 bases left between them. The CDR3 DNA reads as TGTGCCAGCAGCTCACAGGACAGCGCAGATACGCAGTATTTT. The encoded protein is CASSSQDSADTQYF.

The chain uses TRBV18 and TRBJ2-3; no firm D call. This CDR3 has 16 residues. V lost 0 bases and J lost 3, with 13 bases in between. From germline, CDR1 is KGHSH and CDR2 LQKENI. The CDR3 DNA follows: TGTGCCAGCTCACCACCCCGACCCAAGTCTACAGATACGCAGTATTTT. Translating it yields CASSPPRPKSTDTQYF.

The CDR3 region is CASNPSGVRNQPQHF. The CDR3 nucleotides are TGTGCCAGTAATCCAAGTGGGGTACGCAATCAGCCCCAGCATTTT. The chain uses TRBV6-6 and TRBJ1-5; D uncertain. The CDR3 consists of 15 residues. Germline-derived CDR1 and CDR2 are MNHNY and SVGAGI (reference sequence). V lost 9 bases, J lost 2 bases, and 17 bases lay in between.

This chain joins TRBV12-5 and TRBJ2-1, with TRBD1 matching over 9 bases. This CDR3 is 15 amino acids long. Losses at the gene ends were 4 bases for V and 6 bases for J; bases not matched to a gene: 7. Germline lookup yields CDR1 LGHNT and CDR2 FRNRAP. This CDR3 is CASGWGQGPGNEQFF. The CDR3 DNA follows: TGTGCTAGTGGTTGGGGACAGGGTCCTGGCAATGAGCAGTTCTTC.

V and J are TRBV4-1 and TRBJ2-7; the D gene is possibly TRBD2 (6 bases). V lost 1 base, J lost 2 bases, and 12 bases lay in between. Germline V gene data show CDR1 as MGHRA and CDR2 as YSYEKL. The CDR3 has 15 amino acids. This chain's CDR3 is CASSQGRGTPYEQYF. The CDR3 DNA reads as TGCGCCAGCAGCCAAGGACGGGGGACCCCCTACGAGCAGTACTTC.

This chain connects TRBV5-1 to TRBJ1-4, with unresolved D. Germline values: CDR1 SGHRS, CDR2 YFSETQ. V lost 4 bases, J lost 4 bases, and 14 bases lay in between. This CDR3 region has 15 residues. The CDR3 sequence is CASSPKDPVNEKLFF. The CDR3 coding sequence is TGCGCCAGCAGCCCAAAGGACCCGGTTAATGAAAAACTGTTTTTT.

The chain links TRBV18 to TRBJ1-2, with TRBD1 as a possible D gene (6 bases). V was cut by 5 bases and J by 7 bases, with 17 bases left in between. Germline CDR1 and CDR2: KGHSH and LQKENI. This CDR3 spans 14 amino acids. The CDR3 DNA is TGTGCCAGCTCAGAACGAGCGGCAGGGGTTGGCTACACCTTC. Amino acid sequence: CASSERAAGVGYTF.

CDR3 nucleotide sequence: TGCGCCAGCAGCGGACTAGCGGGGCTAAACACCGGGGAGCTGTTTTTT. Its protein product is CASSGLAGLNTGELFF. The chain recombines TRBV5-1 with TRBJ2-2, with 12 positions matching TRBD2. Trimming took 4 bases from V and 2 from J; bases not matched to a gene: 3. CDR3 size: 16 residues. CDR1 and CDR2 from the germline V gene are SGHRS and YFSETQ.

V usage is TRBV9 and J usage is TRBJ2-5; D might be TRBD2 (6 bases). The germline gives CDR1 SGDLS, CDR2 YYNGEE. Trimming cost V 0 bases and J 14 bases, with 14 bases left between them. The CDR3 loop spans 12 amino acids. The CDR3 DNA reads as TGTGCCAGCAGCGTAGAATCGACTAGAGTATACTTC. The encoded protein is CASSVESTRVYF.

This clone was detected only once. This chain links TRBV7-8 with TRBJ2-7; 7 bases fit TRBD2. CDR3 length equals 15 residues. V lost 6 bases and J lost 2; bases outside the gene matches: 10. CDR1 is SGHVS and CDR2 is FQNEAQ in the germline V gene. The CDR3 sequence is CASSPRAGPTYEQYF. CDR3 DNA: TGTGCCAGCAGTCCTAGAGCGGGACCGACCTACGAGCAGTACTTC.

This chain links TRBV19 with TRBJ1-4; possibly TRBD1 for D (6 bases). The CDR3 totals 15 residues. V shed 8 bases and J shed 7 bases, with 20 bases lying between them. The germline V gene encodes CDR1 LNHDA and CDR2 SQIVND (reference sequence). This CDR3 is CASGTRGGRSEKLFF. Here the CDR3 DNA reads TGTGCCAGTGGGACTCGAGGGGGGCGCTCTGAAAAACTGTTTTTT.

This chain connects TRBV2 to TRBJ2-3, with D perhaps TRBD2 (6 bases). CDR1 is SNHLY, CDR2 FYNNEI, per germline. The CDR3 contains 15 residues. Trimming removed 4 bases from V and 2 bases from J, with 13 bases in between. CDR3 sequence (DNA): TGTGCCAGCAGTGGGGTCGGAGGGTCCACAGATACGCAGTATTTT. Translating it yields CASSGVGGSTDTQYF. Full variable domain (missing parts from reference TRBV2 and TRBJ2-3): EPEVTQTPSHQVTQMGQEVILRCVPISNHLYFYWYRQILGQKVEFLVSFYNNEISEKSEIFDDQFSVERPDGSNFTLKIRSTKLEDSAMYFCASSGVGGSTDTQYFGPGTRLTVL.